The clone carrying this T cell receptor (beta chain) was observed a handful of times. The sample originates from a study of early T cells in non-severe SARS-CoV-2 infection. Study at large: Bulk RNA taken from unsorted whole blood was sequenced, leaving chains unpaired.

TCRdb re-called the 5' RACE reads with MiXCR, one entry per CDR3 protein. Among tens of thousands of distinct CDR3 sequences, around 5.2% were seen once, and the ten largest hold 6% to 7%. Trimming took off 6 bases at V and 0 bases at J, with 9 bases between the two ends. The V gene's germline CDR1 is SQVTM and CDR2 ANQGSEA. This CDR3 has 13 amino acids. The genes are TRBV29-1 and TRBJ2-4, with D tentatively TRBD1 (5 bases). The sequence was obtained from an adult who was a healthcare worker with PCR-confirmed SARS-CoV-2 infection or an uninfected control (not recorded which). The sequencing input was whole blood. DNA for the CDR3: TGCAGCGTCCGACAGTTAGCCAAAAACATTCAGTACTTC. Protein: CSVRQLAKNIQYF. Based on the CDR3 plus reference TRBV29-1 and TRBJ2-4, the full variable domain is SAVISQKPSRDICQRGTSLTIQCQVDSQVTMMFWYRQQPGQSLTLIATANQGSEATYESGFVIDKFPISRPNLTFSTLTVSNMSPEDSSIYLCSVRQLAKNIQYFGAGTRLSVL.